One T cell receptor (beta chain) is described in this entry. It lacks a known antigen. One base away there is no much larger clone; base qualities are not given. These data are taken from a study of shared clonotypes between healthy human individuals (dated by TCRdb to 2019 to 2021). Describing the broader study: The cohort included a few men and a couple of women between 18 and 49 years of age. Per donor, three plates each were used for CD4 naive and CD4 memory, two for CD8 naive, and one for CD8 memory. To estimate repertoire size and how much clonotype sharing occurs between individuals, the study deeply sequenced the blood TCR repertoires of five or six healthy adults. Different laboratories and diverse techniques were used to prepare libraries and sequence TCR repertoires, to increase sequencing depth and limit assay-specific biases. Per donor, leukapheresis produced somewhere between about 0.85 and 8.9 billion PBMCs.

The donors were healthy, HIV-negative adults who had no recently reported acute infections or vaccinations. Every donor was a Caucasian adult living in Nashville, Tennessee, USA. Magnetic negative selection was used to enrich CD4+ T cells, after which naive cells were positively selected on CD45RA and the negative fraction became the memory subset. Blood was collected by leukapheresis, and PBMCs were isolated by Ficoll-Histopaque density gradient centrifugation and then cryopreserved in liquid nitrogen vapor phase. Analytical flow cytometry was used to check the purity and quantity of every magnetically sorted T cell population. From each sorted fraction, genomic DNA was isolated and quantified by UV absorbance on a Nanodrop 2000c. What the authors observed across the whole study: Incomplete sequencing was indicated by rarefaction of sorted-subset datasets, despite the large sequencing depth. Clonotypes shared by all four sorted-subset donors showed higher generation probabilities than non-shared clonotypes. Because the study included only a small number of donors, the genetic and exposure-history diversity represented was limited. Naive subsets generally had larger estimated clonotype richness than memory subsets. Pairwise subsampling led to the expectation that sequencing depth would affect the degree of clonotype sharing among donors. Approximately 4.8% of naive CD4, 3.5% of naive CD8, 2% to 2.5% of memory CD4, and 0.4% of memory CD8 clonotypes were shared across several donors. Sampling was limited to blood, and TCR repertoires in tissue likely differ from TCR repertoires in blood.

Using the deep immunoSEQ assay, TCR CDR3 regions were amplified from genomic DNA by multiplex PCR. Extracted genomic DNA from each cell subset was spread evenly across all wells of several immunoSEQ 96-well plates, with each plate serving as a replicate. For sorted subsets, 200 to 250 ng of genomic DNA, equivalent to 25,000 to 35,000 T cell genomes, went into each replicate PCR. The purified libraries were quantified using a Qubit 3.0 fluorometer, sized with a Bioanalyzer 2100, and then quantified again using the KAPA Library Quantification kit. Every immunoSEQ 96-well plate was sequenced on a separate single-read 150-cycle Illumina NextSeq 550 flow cell. The original pipeline was this. Because only junctional sequences without quality scores were contained in the immunoSEQ output, filtering matching that applied to full-length reads could not be performed. Sequences were annotated with PyIR, a Python wrapper for IgBLAST v1.9, and V/J genes and CDR3 were assigned using IMGT germline references. Any read was removed if the V/J assignment was weak (E-value above 1e-6), the CDR3 was missing, or the read contained stop codons, out-of-frame junctions, or ambiguous translated residues. V3J clonotypes were defined as sequences sharing an identical inferred V gene, J gene, and CDR3 amino acid sequence. The percentage overlap between two repertoires was calculated by dividing the number of shared unique clonotypes by the size of the smaller repertoire. Richness of each repertoire was evaluated using RTK rarefaction, the Chao1 estimator, and Recon v2.1 estimates of unobserved clonotypes. Generation probabilities for all TCRbeta clonotypes obtained by the gDNA method from a handful of donors were computed using OLGA. TCRdb carries this immuneACCESS record with in-frame sequences only. Its versions omit some clonotypes, under half of them owing to an unresolved V gene in the studies checked, with the rest unexplained. That table is the source of V, J and clone size, and D and trimming were worked out from the DNA. The table for this sample lists hundreds of thousands of clones; about 96% of them were counted only once. The ten largest clones capture roughly 0.06% of the sample.

V loses 4 bases of germline sequence and J loses 1 base, and the interval between the two ends is 18 bases. The CDR1 and CDR2 encoded by the germline V gene are SGHRS and YFSETQ. The CDR3 runs 16 residues from the cysteine to the phenylalanine. Only the CDR3 region is kept as DNA, spanning 48 bases read in frame from base 1. This sequence originates from a woman in her 30s in good health. The sample comprised naive CD4+ T cells sorted from blood. In the paper's terms, the cell subset or site label means: CD45RA+ positively selected. The receptor chain draws on TRBV5-1 and TRBJ2-7, with TRBD2 perhaps the D gene, on 5 matching bases. The sequence in DNA is TGCGCCAGCAGCCCAAGCCATAGCGAAAAATCCTACGAGCAGTACTTC. It translates as CASSPSHSEKSYEQYF. Here the CDR3 is joined to the reference TRBV5-1 and TRBJ2-7 genes, and the full variable domain is: KAGVTQTPRYLIKTRGQQVTLSCSPISGHRSVSWYQQTPGQGLQFLFEYFSETQRNKGNFPGRFSGRQFSNSRSEMNVSTLELGDSALYLCASSPSHSEKSYEQYFGPGTRLTVT.